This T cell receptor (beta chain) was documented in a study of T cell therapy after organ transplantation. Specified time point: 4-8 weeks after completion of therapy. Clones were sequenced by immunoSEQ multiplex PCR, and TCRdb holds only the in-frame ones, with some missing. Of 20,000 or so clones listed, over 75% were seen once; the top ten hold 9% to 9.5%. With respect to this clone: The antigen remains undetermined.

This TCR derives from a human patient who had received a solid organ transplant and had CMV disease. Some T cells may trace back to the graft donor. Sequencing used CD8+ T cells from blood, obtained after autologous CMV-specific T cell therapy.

Here the CDR3 DNA reads TGTGCCAGCAGCTTATATCCCGATCAGCCCCAGCATTTT. Amino acid sequence: CASSLYPDQPQHF. The V gene is TRBV7-9, the J gene TRBJ1-5; D not certain. Germline lookup yields CDR1 SEHNR and CDR2 FQNEAQ (reference sequence). V was shortened by 2 bases and J by 5 bases, with 7 bases between the two germline ends. CDR3 size: 13 residues. Full variable domain (missing parts from reference TRBV7-9 and TRBJ1-5): DTGVSQNPRHKITKRGQNVTFRCDPISEHNRLYWYRQTLGQGPEFLTYFQNEAQLEKSRLLSDRFSAERPKGSFSTLEIQRTEQGDSAMYLCASSLYPDQPQHFGDGTRLSIL.